This T cell receptor beta chain was observed in a study of glioma-infiltrating T cells (dated by TCRdb to the mid-2010s). About the study as a whole: Glioma tissue, non-neoplastic brain tissue and matched peripheral blood mononuclear cells were used as sources from which TCR alpha- and beta-chain repertoires were sequenced. To measure how far tissue and blood T-cell populations diverged, each tissue-infiltrating repertoire was compared against the peripheral blood repertoire of the same patient. Three low-grade glioma patients, several primary glioblastoma patients and three non-glioma patients contributing non-neoplastic brain tissue were included in the paired cohort.

Concerning this clonotype: Its antigen is not yet known. No per-base quality is available; no much larger clone lies one base away.

From the cysteine through the phenylalanine, the CDR3 covers 12 amino acids. This entry keeps only the CDR3 DNA: 36 bases, framed from base 1. The germline V gene encodes CDR1 GTSNPN and CDR2 SVGIG (reference sequence). V is cut by 2 bases and J by 2 bases, and the space between the germline ends is 5 bases. Points the paper makes about the study in general: The group comparisons were based on small numbers of patients: three non-neoplastic, three low-grade glioma and eight glioblastoma patients. Only a very small number of CDR3 sequences turned up in both tissue and blood, a result put down to high CDR3 diversity combined with limited sampling. VJ-independent divergence between tissue and blood was lower than expected in non-neoplastic patients but higher than expected in all gliomas, particularly low-grade gliomas.

The iRepertoire nested amplicon-rescue multiplex PCR (arm-PCR) platform was used to amplify TCR alpha and beta CDR3 regions from RNA. The input for one-step reverse transcription and amplification was roughly 100-450 ng of either tissue mRNA or PBMC total RNA. Following bead purification, Illumina adapters were added by a secondary multiplex PCR, and the libraries were gel-purified between 200 and 400 bp. Libraries carried internal 6-nucleotide barcodes used for demultiplexing. Sequencing of libraries was performed on an Illumina MiSeq with 2x220 or 2x250 nucleotide paired-end reads. The paper's processing steps were these. Paired reads were merged using FLASH 1.2.11 and were aligned to the GRCh37 human genome using BWA-MEM, after which TRA and TRB reads were extracted. An IMGT-derived reference of cassette sequences and CDR3 motifs, with pseudogenes included, was used for V and J assignment. Reads were translated in three frames, and productive CDR3s were defined by a C…FGXG motif without stop codons. A clonotype was defined as a unique combination of a V-J cassette pair and a CDR3 amino acid sequence. Reads were filtered by Hamming distance, with the threshold set by the sequence error rate of each sample in mapped regions. Starting from the raw public reads, TCRdb applied fastp trimming at Q25, assembled clones with MiXCR and retained in-frame beta chains. For every CDR3 protein sequence, its rows merge into one entry that carries the most common genes and DNA. The V and J calls were determined by TCRdb, not by the authors. The sample contains approximately 190,000 distinct CDR3 sequences, more than 30% of them found a single time. The ten largest clones capture around 20% of the sample.

Sequences were obtained from glioma tissue, nonneoplastic brain tissue, or PBMCs (not recorded which). In this chain, TRBV30 is recombined with TRBJ2-3; the D gene cannot be named for sure. The source is a human donor with low-grade glioma or glioblastoma, undergoing nonglioma brain surgery, or in good health (not recorded which). Read as DNA, the sequence is TGTGCCTGGAGTACAGCCACAGATACGCAGTATTTT. Translated, this gives CAWSTATDTQYF.